This entry features one T cell receptor beta chain sequence. This clone was found a few times. What this receptor recognizes is not known. There are no base qualities to consult, and no much larger clone falls within one base. The CDR3 regions of human TCRbeta chains were subjected to immunosequencing. From the authors' description of their analysis: TCRs in the repertoires were matched against a reference library of SARS-CoV-2-specific TCRs that had been generated with the MIRA antigen-specificity platform. Breadth was defined as the fraction of unique TCRs that were SARS-CoV-2-associated, and depth was defined as the fraction of total T cells that were SARS-CoV-2-associated. Using the MIRA data, each spike-specific TCR was assigned both to the spike region to which the TCR was reactive and to a CD4 or CD8 class. Log10-transformed breadth and depth values were compared by one-way ANOVA with Sidak's multiple comparisons tests. TCRdb carries this immuneACCESS record with in-frame sequences only. Its versions omit some clonotypes, under half of them owing to an unresolved V gene in the studies checked, with the rest unexplained. V, J and clone size are taken as reported in that table, and D and trimming were inferred from the DNA itself. The sample contains 140,000 to 150,000 clones, about 82% of them found a single time. The ten largest clones take up approximately 5% of the sample.

These data are taken from a study of T cell responses to AZD1222 COVID-19 vaccine (dated by TCRdb to the early 2020s). About the full investigation: TCR sequencing covered more than 230 trial participants: nearly 210 given two doses of AZD1222 and 26 given two doses of MenACWY control vaccine. Trial participants were enrolled by age into 18-55, 56-69 and 70-plus year subgroups, with about 150, 28 and 57 TCR-sequenced participants respectively.

V loses 7 bases of germline sequence and J loses 3 bases, and the interval between the two ends is 12 bases. CDR1 and CDR2 (LNHDA, SQIVND) derive from the germline V gene (reference sequence). The CDR3 contains 13 residues, cysteine and phenylalanine counted. Of the read, only the CDR3 DNA is kept; its 39 bases are in frame from base 1. Interpreted using the paper, the time point label stands for: about 28 days (+/-7) after the second vaccine dose. Because spike-specific TCR depth and breadth did not differ between the two schedules, AZD1222 recipients who got a second dose at roughly 4 weeks were pooled with those who got a second dose at roughly 12 weeks. Vaccinee samples came from UK trials COV001 and COV002, including a single-blind randomized controlled phase 2/3 trial of AZD1222 (ChAdOx1 nCoV-19) in healthy adults. For TCRbeta chain sequencing, PBMC samples were collected from trial participants at day 0 and at day 28 after the second dose.

Study-wide findings and limitations: A significant rise in spike-specific TCR breadth and depth was observed after two AZD1222 doses relative to day 0 and relative to MenACWY recipients. No day 14 peak-response samples were available, so repertoires were characterized only after the peak T cell response. Participants were mostly white British, with more females than males. The authors suggested clonal diversity may have been underestimated. Conclusions about previously exposed vaccinees were limited because only six AZD1222 recipients were SARS-CoV-2 seropositive at baseline. Reportedly, close to half of the unique spike-specific TCRs recognized epitopes lying outside the regions that are mutated in the B.1.351 and B.1.1.7 variants. In the small 56-69-year group, the increase in depth fell short of significance, most likely because of low power. Vaccine-associated CD4 TCRs spanned the whole spike protein, with dominant responses in regions 160-218 and 743-854.

The clonotype comes from an adult who received the AZD1222 COVID-19 vaccine. The chain couples TRBV19 to TRBJ1-1, with the D gene too uncertain to name. The sample consisted of peripheral blood, taken 28 days after the second AZD1222 dose. The CDR3 corresponds to CASNLEGDTEAFF. The DNA sequence follows: TGTGCCAGTAACTTGGAGGGAGACACTGAAGCTTTCTTT.